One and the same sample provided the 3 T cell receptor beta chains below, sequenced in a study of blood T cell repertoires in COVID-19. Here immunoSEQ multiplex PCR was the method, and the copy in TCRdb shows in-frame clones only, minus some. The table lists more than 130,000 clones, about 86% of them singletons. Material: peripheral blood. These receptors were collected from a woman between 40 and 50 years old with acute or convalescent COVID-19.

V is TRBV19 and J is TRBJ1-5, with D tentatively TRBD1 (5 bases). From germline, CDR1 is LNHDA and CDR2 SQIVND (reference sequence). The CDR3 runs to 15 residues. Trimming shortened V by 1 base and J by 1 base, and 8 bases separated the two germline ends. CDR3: CASSIVAGSNQPQHF. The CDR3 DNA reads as TGTGCCAGTAGTATAGTGGCAGGGAGCAATCAGCCCCAGCATTTT.

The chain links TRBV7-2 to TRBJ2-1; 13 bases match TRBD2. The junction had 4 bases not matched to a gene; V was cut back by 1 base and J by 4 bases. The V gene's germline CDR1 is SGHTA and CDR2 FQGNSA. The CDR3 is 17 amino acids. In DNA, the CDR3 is TGTGCCAGCAGCTTAGTTCGGGGACTAGCGGGGTACAATGAGCAGTTCTTC. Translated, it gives CASSLVRGLAGYNEQFF.

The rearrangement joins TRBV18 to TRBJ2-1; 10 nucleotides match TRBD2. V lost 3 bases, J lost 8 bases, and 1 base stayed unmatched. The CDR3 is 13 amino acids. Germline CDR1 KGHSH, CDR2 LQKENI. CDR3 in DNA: TGTGCCAGCTCACCCGGGACTAGCGATGAGCAGTTCTTC. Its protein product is CASSPGTSDEQFF.